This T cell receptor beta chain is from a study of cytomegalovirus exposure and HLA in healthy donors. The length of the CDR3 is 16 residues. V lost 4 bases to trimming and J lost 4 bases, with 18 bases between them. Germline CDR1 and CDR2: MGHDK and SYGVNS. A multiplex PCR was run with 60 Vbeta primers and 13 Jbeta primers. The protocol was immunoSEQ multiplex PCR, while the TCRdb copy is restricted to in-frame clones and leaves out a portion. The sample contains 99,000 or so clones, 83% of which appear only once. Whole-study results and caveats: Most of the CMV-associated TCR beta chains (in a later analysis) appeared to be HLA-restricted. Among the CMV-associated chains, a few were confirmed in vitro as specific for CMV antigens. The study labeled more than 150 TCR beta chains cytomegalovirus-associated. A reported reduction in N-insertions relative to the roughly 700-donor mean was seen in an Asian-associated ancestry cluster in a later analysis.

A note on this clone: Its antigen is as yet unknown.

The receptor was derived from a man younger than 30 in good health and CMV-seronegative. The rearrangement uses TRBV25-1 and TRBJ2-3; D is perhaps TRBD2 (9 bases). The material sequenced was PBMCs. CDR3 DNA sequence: TGTGCCAGCAGTGCCAGGGGGCGCGGGAGGGCAGATACGCAGTATTTT. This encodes CASSARGRGRADTQYF. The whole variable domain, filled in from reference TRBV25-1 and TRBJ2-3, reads EADIYQTPRYLVIGTGKKITLECSQTMGHDKMYWYQQDPGMELHLIHYSYGVNSTEKGDLSSESTVSRIRTEHFPLTLESARPSHTSQYLCASSARGRGRADTQYFGPGTRLTVL.